Presented here are 6 T cell receptor beta chains from one specimen sequenced in a study of CD8 T cells in ankylosing spondylitis (dated by TCRdb to 2016 to 2017). Library prep was done by 5' RACE. For sequencing, an Illumina HiSeq 2500 was employed. TCRdb applied fastp at Q25 and MiXCR to the public reads, then kept only in-frame beta chains. Entries that share a CDR3 protein sequence are merged under the most common genes and DNA. The sample includes roughly 280,000 distinct CDR3 sequences, with roughly 20% observed a single time. The top ten clonotypes cover about 8% of the sample. Sequencing input: blood, either unsorted or a sorted T cell fraction (not recorded which). The origin of the receptors is a male donor with ankylosing spondylitis or in good health (not recorded which).

The sample holds a few counts of this clonotype. The rearrangement joins TRBV28 to TRBJ2-7, with a tentative D call TRBD1 (6 bases). The CDR3 totals 14 residues. Trimming cost V 1 base and J 7 bases, with 14 bases left between them. Germline values: CDR1 MDHEN, CDR2 SYDVKM. CDR3 sequence: CASSLLGGTGEQYV. Here the CDR3 DNA reads TGTGCCAGCAGTTTATTAGGGGGTACGGGGGAGCAGTACGTC.

This clonotype was detected many times. The rearrangement joins TRBV20-1 to TRBJ2-4; D gene unclear. The V and J ends lost 3 bases and 2 bases respectively, with 11 bases between them. Germline CDR1 DFQATT, CDR2 SNEGSKA (reference sequence). CDR3 length: 14 amino acids. CDR3 sequence (DNA): TGCAGTGCTAGTGAACCAGGACCCAAAAACATTCAGTACTTC. It specifies CSASEPGPKNIQYF.

The chain carries TRBV25-1 and TRBJ2-5, with 8 positions matching TRBD2. The CDR3 sequence is 13 residues long. The ends lost 6 bases at V and 3 bases at J; junction bases unmatched: 3. Germline CDR1 and CDR2: MGHDK and SYGVNS. The DNA of the CDR3 is TGTGCCAGCAGCAAGGGACTAGAAGAGACCCAGTACTTC. It translates to CASSKGLEETQYF.

The V and J genes are TRBV5-1 and TRBJ1-1; 10 nucleotides align to TRBD1. CDR3 length: 23 amino acids. The V segment lost 4 bases and the J segment 1 base; nucleotides outside the gene matches: 28. CDR1 and CDR2 (germline): SGHRS, YFSETQ. The CDR3: CASSATYYAGTGVPSWKNTEAFF. CDR3 sequence (DNA): TGCGCCAGCAGCGCGACATACTACGCCGGGACAGGGGTCCCTAGCTGGAAGAACACTGAAGCTTTCTTT. Together with reference TRBV5-1 and TRBJ1-1, the CDR3 gives the full variable domain: KAGVTQTPRYLIKTRGQQVTLSCSPISGHRSVSWYQQTPGQGLQFLFEYFSETQRNKGNFPGRFSGRQFSNSRSEMNVSTLELGDSALYLCASSATYYAGTGVPSWKNTEAFFGQGTRLTVV.

In this sample, this clonotype turned up many times. The gene calls are TRBV12-3 or TRBV12-4 and TRBJ2-5; 14 bases line up with TRBD2. V shed 5 bases, J shed 4 bases, and the junction held 3 bases outside the gene matches. This CDR3 comprises 15 residues. The chain's CDR3 is CASSPGLAGGETQYF. In DNA, the CDR3 is TGTGCCAGCAGTCCCGGACTAGCGGGGGGAGAGACCCAGTACTTC.

This clonotype came up a few times. The V gene is TRBV6-1, the J gene TRBJ2-7; 8 nucleotides match TRBD1. The V gene end was trimmed by 2 bases and the J gene end by 3 bases; junction bases not matched to a gene: 6. Per germline, CDR1 MNHNS and CDR2 SASEGT. CDR3 length equals 15 residues. CDR3 protein: CASSETPDRVYEQYV. DNA for the CDR3: TGTGCCAGCAGTGAAACCCCGGACAGGGTCTACGAGCAGTACGTC.